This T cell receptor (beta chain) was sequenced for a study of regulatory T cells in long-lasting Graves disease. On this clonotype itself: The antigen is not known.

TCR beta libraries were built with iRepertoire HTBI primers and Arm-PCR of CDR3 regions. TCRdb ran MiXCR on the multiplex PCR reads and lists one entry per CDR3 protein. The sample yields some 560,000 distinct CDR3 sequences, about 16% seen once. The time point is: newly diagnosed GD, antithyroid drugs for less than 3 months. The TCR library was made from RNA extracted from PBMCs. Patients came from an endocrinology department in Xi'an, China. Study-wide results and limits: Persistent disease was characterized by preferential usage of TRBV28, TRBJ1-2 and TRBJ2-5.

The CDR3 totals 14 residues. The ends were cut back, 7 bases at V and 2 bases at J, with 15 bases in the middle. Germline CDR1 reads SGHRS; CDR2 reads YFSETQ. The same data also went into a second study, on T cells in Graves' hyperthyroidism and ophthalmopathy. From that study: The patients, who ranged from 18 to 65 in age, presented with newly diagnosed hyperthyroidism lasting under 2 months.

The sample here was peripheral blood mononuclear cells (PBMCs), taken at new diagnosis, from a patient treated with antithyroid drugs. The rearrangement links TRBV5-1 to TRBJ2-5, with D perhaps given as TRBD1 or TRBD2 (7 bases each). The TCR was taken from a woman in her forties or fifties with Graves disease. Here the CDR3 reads CASGRGTEQETQYF. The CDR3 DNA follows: TGCGCCAGCGGGAGGGGGACAGAACAAGAGACCCAGTACTTC.